What follows is one T cell receptor beta chain and its context. The V end was cut by 3 bases, the J end by 4 bases, with 13 bases between. The CDR3 sequence is 15 residues long. Germline assignment: CDR1 MRHNA and CDR2 SNTAGT. During colonoscopy, one to two rectal pinch biopsies were collected. These data belong to a study of pediatric ulcerative colitis. Sequencing was performed with immunoSEQ multiplex PCR; in TCRdb, only in-frame clones are kept and a portion is missing. Here the sample spans about 16,000 clones, approximately 80% being singletons. Sequences were obtained from gut tissue. The clonotype originates from a boy aged 10-17 years who was a control in a study of pediatric ulcerative colitis. The chain couples TRBV6-4 to TRBJ2-1; D might be TRBD1 (5 bases). CDR3: CASSEGQGPYNEQFF. The CDR3 nucleotides read TGTGCCAGCAGTGAAGGCCAGGGCCCTTACAATGAGCAGTTCTTC.